Following are 8 T cell receptor beta chains from one sample sequenced in a study of response to subunit inactivated influenza vaccine. A single record per CDR3 protein comes from TCRdb applying MiXCR to the RT-PCR reads. The sample has a few hundred thousand distinct CDR3 sequences; about 10% are singletons. This sample was also put to use in a study of T cells expressing NK-cell markers. That paper notes: Synthesis of TCR beta cDNA relied on 5'RACE template switching carrying UMIs.

The sample consisted of PBMCs from blood, taken on the day of vaccination. The receptors were sampled from a man aged 50 to 60 who received an inactivated influenza vaccine.

The J gene is TRBJ2-3, the V gene TRBV27, with 12 bases that match TRBD2. The CDR3 length is 17 residues. V lost 5 bases, J lost 4 bases, and 10 bases stayed unmatched. Germline lookup yields CDR1 MNHEY and CDR2 SMNVEV (reference sequence). CDR3 amino acids: CASSPTGLAGRPDTQYF. The CDR3 nucleotides are TGTGCCAGCAGTCCGACCGGACTAGCGGGGAGACCAGATACGCAGTATTTT.

There are a few counts of this clonotype. The chain combines TRBV7-8 with TRBJ2-3, with D perhaps matching TRBD2 (6 bases). This CDR3 has 19 residues. V was shortened by 5 bases and J by 7 bases, with 31 bases between the two germline ends. CDR1 is SGHVS, CDR2 FQNEAQ, per germline. CDR3 nucleotides: TGTGCCAGCAGCACCATTGGGGCCGTAGTCGGAGGGGCCGGTCATACGCAGTATTTT. It codes for CASSTIGAVVGGAGHTQYF. Full variable domain (missing parts from reference TRBV7-8 and TRBJ2-3): GAGVSQSPRYKVAKRGQDVALRCDPISGHVSLFWYQQALGQGPEFLTYFQNEAQLDKSGLPSDRFFAERPEGSVSTLKIQRTQQEDSAVYLCASSTIGAVVGGAGHTQYFGPGTRLTVL.

This clonotype occurred a few times. This rearrangement joins TRBV20-1 to TRBJ2-5; D not resolved. CDR3 size: 13 residues. Germline V CDR1 and CDR2: DFQATT, SNEGSKA (reference sequence). V lost 8 bases and J lost 4, with 17 bases in between. The CDR3 sequence: CSSPPRTGETQYF. The CDR3 region has the DNA TGCAGTTCACCTCCGAGGACCGGAGAGACCCAGTACTTC.

V usage is TRBV3-1 and J usage is TRBJ2-7; no reliable D call. Germline CDR1 reads LGHDT; CDR2 reads YNNKEL (reference sequence). This CDR3 comprises 15 residues. V lost 1 base and J lost 4, with 14 bases in between. CDR3 DNA: TGTGCCAGCAGCCAAGGAGTGATGACATCATACGAGCAGTACTTC. This sequence encodes CASSQGVMTSYEQYF.

The rearrangement joins TRBV5-5 to TRBJ2-7; D gene ambiguous. CDR3 length: 14 amino acids. Germline-derived CDR1 and CDR2 are SGHKS and YYEKEE (reference sequence). V dropped 1 base and J dropped 4 bases, with 12 bases sitting between them. Written as DNA, the CDR3 is TGTGCCAGCAGCTTGAACAGCCTGAGGTACGAGCAGTACTTC. Its translation is CASSLNSLRYEQYF.

Only a few counts were recorded for this clonotype. CDR3: CASSRSDGNEQYF. As DNA, the CDR3 is TGCGCCAGCAGCCGGTCTGATGGCAACGAGCAGTACTTC. V usage is TRBV5-1 and J usage is TRBJ2-7; D is unclear. The V and J ends lost 4 bases and 5 bases respectively, with 13 bases between them. This CDR3 has 13 amino acids. Germline lookup yields CDR1 SGHRS and CDR2 YFSETQ.

J is TRBJ2-3 and V is TRBV29-1; 9 bases map to TRBD2. The CDR3 totals 13 residues. Germline loops: CDR1 SQVTM, CDR2 ANQGSEA. After removal of 6 bases from V and 6 bases from J, the junction contained 7 bases not matched to a gene. CDR3 DNA sequence: TGCAGCGTCTCCCGCGGGGGGGCGGATACGCAGTATTTT. It codes for CSVSRGGADTQYF.

V usage is TRBV25-1 and J usage is TRBJ2-1; 7 bases match TRBD2. CDR1 and CDR2 from the germline V gene are MGHDK and SYGVNS. The J segment lost 6 bases and the V segment lost 3 bases, leaving 14 bases of the junction unmatched. This CDR3 has 17 residues. CDR3 nucleotide sequence: TGTGCCAGCAGTGATGTTACTAGAGCGGGGCCCTTCAATGAGCAGTTCTTC. Protein product: CASSDVTRAGPFNEQFF. Complete variable domain (other parts from reference TRBV25-1 and TRBJ2-1): EADIYQTPRYLVIGTGKKITLECSQTMGHDKMYWYQQDPGMELHLIHYSYGVNSTEKGDLSSESTVSRIRTEHFPLTLESARPSHTSQYLCASSDVTRAGPFNEQFFGPGTRLTVL.